This T cell receptor beta chain was sequenced for a study of T cell responses to AZD1222 COVID-19 vaccine. Findings and caveats of the study: After two AZD1222 doses, spike-specific TCR breadth and depth rose versus day 0. Distributed over spike, vaccine-associated CD4 TCRs predominated at 160-218 and 743-854.

As to this clone: Its specificity is not known.

The CDR3 spans 13 residues. Germline V lookup: CDR1 MGHRA, CDR2 YSYEKL. J gave up 10 bases and V 4 bases, and 8 bases lay outside the gene matches. Method: immunoSEQ multiplex PCR; TCRdb's copy keeps in-frame clones and lacks some. The sample holds tens of thousands of clones, roughly 80% seen once. The chain employs TRBV4-1 and TRBJ1-1; 8 bases line up with TRBD1. The starting material was peripheral blood, obtained on day 0 of AZD1222 vaccination. The receptor was isolated from an adult in good health. CDR3 residues: CASSPQGATGAFF. CDR3 in DNA: TGCGCCAGCAGCCCTCAGGGGGCCACCGGAGCTTTCTTT.